What follows are 18 T cell receptor beta chains derived from one specimen sequenced in a study of regulatory T cells in long-lasting Graves disease. Time point of the sample: newly diagnosed GD, antithyroid drugs for less than 3 months. The authors made the TCR library using RNA they extracted from PBMCs. The TCR beta library used iRepertoire HTBI primers with Arm-PCR amplification of CDR3. Each CDR3 protein gets one entry after TCRdb re-called the multiplex PCR reads with MiXCR. The sample carries some 350,000 distinct CDR3 sequences, 15% to 20% recorded once. A further study also used this sample, focusing on T cells in Graves' hyperthyroidism and ophthalmopathy.

The source was peripheral blood mononuclear cells (PBMCs), collected at new diagnosis, from a patient treated with antithyroid drugs. Source of these receptors: a woman aged 18 to 35 with Graves disease.

V is TRBV5-6 and J is TRBJ2-2, with 7 bases lining up with TRBD2. V was pared by 3 bases and J by 5 bases, with 10 bases of the junction left unmatched. CDR3 length equals 16 residues. CDR1 is SGHDT, CDR2 YYEEEE, per germline. The DNA of the CDR3 is TGTGCCAGCAGCTCGGGGTGGGAGCGGGAAACCGGGGAGCTGTTTTTT. It translates to CASSSGWERETGELFF.

The rearrangement uses TRBV12-3 or TRBV12-4 and TRBJ2-5; 7 nucleotides line up with TRBD2. Trimming at V came to 2 bases and at J to 1 base, leaving 7 bases not matched to a gene. The CDR3 covers 16 residues. The CDR3: CASSLSASGVQETQYF. The CDR3 nucleotides are TGTGCCAGCAGTTTAAGCGCTAGCGGAGTCCAAGAGACCCAGTACTTC.

This sequence joins TRBV19 and TRBJ2-3; 14 nucleotides align to TRBD2. The CDR3 consists of 14 residues. CDR1 is LNHDA and CDR2 is SQIVND in the germline V gene (reference sequence). The V gene end was trimmed by 11 bases and the J gene end by 4 bases; junction bases not matched to a gene: 5. The CDR3: CASRLAGGSDTQYF. CDR3 sequence (DNA): TGTGCCTCACGACTAGCGGGGGGGTCAGATACGCAGTATTTT.

This clonotype was detected ten times or more. This chain links TRBV12-3 or TRBV12-4 with TRBJ1-1; D remains unclear. The CDR3 is 16 amino acids. V dropped 1 base and J dropped 1 base, with 13 bases sitting between them. CDR3 protein: CASSLVPGRENTEAFF. The CDR3 coding sequence is TGTGCCAGCAGTTTAGTCCCCGGGAGGGAGAACACTGAAGCTTTCTTT.

This clonotype has a handful of counts. CDR3 sequence (DNA): TGTGCCAGCAGTGAAGGGACAGGAAGTGCAGGGGAGCTGTTTTTT. Encoded protein: CASSEGTGSAGELFF. The chain couples TRBV6-1 to TRBJ2-2, with 7 bases matching TRBD1. The ends lost 1 base at V and 8 bases at J; junction bases unmatched: 7. The CDR3 is 15 residues long. CDR1 MNHNS and CDR2 SASEGT come from the germline V gene.

The chain links TRBV20-1 to TRBJ1-4; D gene ambiguous. The V gene lost 6 bases and the J gene lost 8 bases, with 7 bases spanning the gap. Germline values: CDR1 DFQATT, CDR2 SNEGSKA (reference sequence). This CDR3 region has 10 residues. CDR3 protein: CSAGREKLFF. In nucleotides, the CDR3 is TGCAGTGCAGGGAGGGAAAAACTGTTTTTT.

This clonotype was seen repeatedly, ten times or more. The chain links TRBV9 to TRBJ1-1, with D possibly matching TRBD1 (5 bases). Germline-derived CDR1 and CDR2 are SGDLS and YYNGEE. The CDR3 is made up of 14 amino acids. V lost 2 bases and J 6 bases, leaving 14 bases between the germline ends. The CDR3 nucleotides read TGTGCCAGCAGCGTGGGGACGCGGGCCGCTGAAGCTTTCTTT. Its translation: CASSVGTRAAEAFF.

This clonotype was counted once. This CDR3 is missing its conserved last phenylalanine or tryptophan, likely due to a read error. The chain has TRBV29-1 and TRBJ2-1, with D possibly TRBD2 on 5 matching bases. Germline assignment: CDR1 SQVTM and CDR2 ANQGSEA. The CDR3 consists of 18 residues. Trimming stripped 0 bases from V and 7 bases from J, with 25 bases between. CDR3 nucleotide sequence: TGCAGCGTTGAAGATTTGGGTTTGATGGGAGCGGAGCGGAATGAGCAGTTCCTC. The encoded protein is CSVEDLGLMGAERNEQFL.

This clonotype occurred many times. One junction end does not reproduce the germline sequence, and a read error may be involved. The chain links TRBV3-1 to TRBJ2-1, with 8 bases fitting TRBD2. The CDR3 length is 14 residues. Germline values: CDR1 LGHDT, CDR2 YNNKEL (reference sequence). Written as DNA, the CDR3 is TGTGCCGGCAGCCAACCGGGACTAGGGAATGAGCAGTTCTTC. Translated, it gives CAGSQPGLGNEQFF.

This clonotype was counted ten times or more. The V and J genes are TRBV2 and TRBJ2-2; 14 bases line up with TRBD2. The CDR3 sequence is 16 residues long. Trimming at V came to 4 bases and at J to 6 bases, leaving 4 bases not matched to a gene. Germline V gene sequence: CDR1 SNHLY, CDR2 FYNNEI. CDR3 protein: CASSVRTSGGSGELFF. CDR3 bases: TGTGCCAGCAGTGTCAGGACTAGCGGGGGGTCCGGGGAGCTGTTTTTT. The full variable domain, completed using reference TRBV2 and TRBJ2-2, is EPEVTQTPSHQVTQMGQEVILRCVPISNHLYFYWYRQILGQKVEFLVSFYNNEISEKSEIFDDQFSVERPDGSNFTLKIRSTKLEDSAMYFCASSVRTSGGSGELFFGEGSRLTVL.

This clonotype was found many times. The chain has TRBV6-5 and TRBJ2-1; no definite D call. The germline V and J ends were trimmed by 0 bases and 6 bases, with 6 bases remaining between them. CDR3 length: 13 amino acids. CDR1 and CDR2 (germline): MNHEY, SVGAGI. CDR3 loop: CASSYSVSNEQFF. CDR3 in DNA: TGTGCCAGCAGTTACTCGGTCAGCAATGAGCAGTTCTTC.

This clonotype was detected a few times. The V call is TRBV14, the J call TRBJ1-5; the D is unclear. The CDR3 totals 16 residues. V gave up 4 bases and J gave up 0 bases, with 13 bases separating them. Per the germline V gene, CDR1 is SGHDN and CDR2 is FVKESK. For the CDR3, the DNA is TGTGCCAGCAGCCCCGGAAGCGCCTTTAGCAATCAGCCCCAGCATTTT. Protein: CASSPGSAFSNQPQHF.

The chain has TRBV7-9 and TRBJ1-4; D perhaps matches TRBD1 (5 bases). CDR1 and CDR2 (germline): SEHNR, FQNEAQ (reference sequence). The CDR3 loop spans 14 amino acids. Trimming took off 5 bases at V and 8 bases at J, with 15 bases between the two ends. In DNA form, the CDR3 reads TGTGCCAGCAGCCGCCGATCGGGGGACGAAAAACTGTTTTTT. It encodes CASSRRSGDEKLFF.

This chain links TRBV11-2 with TRBJ2-3, with 12 bases matching TRBD2. Germline CDR1 reads SGHAT; CDR2 reads FQNNGV. J was trimmed by 3 bases and V by 1 base; bases with no gene match: 8. This CDR3 is 18 amino acids long. In DNA form, the CDR3 reads TGTGCCAGCAGCTTAGGACTAGCGGGAGTGATTGGGACAGATACGCAGTATTTT. It translates to CASSLGLAGVIGTDTQYF.

This clonotype showed up just a few times. This chain links TRBV7-2 with TRBJ1-1; D may be TRBD1 (6 bases). V was pared by 5 bases and J by 1 base, with 17 bases between. This CDR3 has 16 residues. Germline V gene lookup returns CDR1 SGHTA and CDR2 FQGNSA. The CDR3 DNA sequence: TGTGCCAGCAGCCCCCGGGTTATGACAGGGAACACTGAAGCTTTCTTT. It is translated as CASSPRVMTGNTEAFF.

At least ten counts were recorded for this clonotype. The chain links TRBV2 to TRBJ2-2; no reliable D call. V gave up 7 bases and J gave up 3 bases, with 12 bases separating them. This CDR3 comprises 14 residues. The germline CDR1 and CDR2 sequences are SNHLY and FYNNEI. The CDR3 nucleotides are TGTGCCAGCAAGGCGTCGGCATACACCGGGGAGCTGTTTTTT. The encoded protein is CASKASAYTGELFF. Full variable domain (missing parts from reference TRBV2 and TRBJ2-2): EPEVTQTPSHQVTQMGQEVILRCVPISNHLYFYWYRQILGQKVEFLVSFYNNEISEKSEIFDDQFSVERPDGSNFTLKIRSTKLEDSAMYFCASKASAYTGELFFGEGSRLTVL.

The sample holds many counts of this clonotype. This chain joins TRBV10-3 and TRBJ1-2; D uncertain. Germline V CDR1 and CDR2: ENHRY, SYGVKD. This CDR3 contains 16 residues. Trimming removed 4 bases at V and 0 bases at J, with 15 bases between. The CDR3 DNA reads TGTGCCATCAGTGGATCCCGGCAAGCAGCTAACTATGGCTACACCTTC. Encoded protein: CAISGSRQAANYGYTF.

Of note for this clonotype: A much larger clone is a single base away; this may be a read error. CDR3 nucleotides: TGTGCCGGCAGTACCCAACGACAGGACTACGAGCAGTACTTC. It codes for CAGSTQRQDYEQYF. The rearrangement joins TRBV6-2 or TRBV6-3 to TRBJ2-7; TRBD1 might be the D (6 bases). From germline, CDR1 is MNHEY and CDR2 SVGEGT. This CDR3 contains 14 residues.